The next 11 T cell receptor beta chains were all read from a single sample in a study of blood T cell repertoires in COVID-19. TCRdb's copy holds only in-frame clones and misses some; the assay was immunoSEQ multiplex PCR. The data contain approximately 250,000 clones, about nine tenths of them seen just once; the ten biggest clones take up 0.8% to 0.95%. The sample comprised peripheral blood. Receptors originate from a man under 40 with COVID-19, enrolled during active disease.

V and J are TRBV24-1 and TRBJ2-5; a possible D gene is TRBD2 (5 bases). With 2 bases removed from V and 7 bases from J, the gap between germline ends came to 13 bases. Germline V gives CDR1 KGHDR, CDR2 SFDVKD. The length of the CDR3 is 14 residues. Written as DNA, the CDR3 is TGTGCCACCAGTGATTCTACTAGTACGGGGACCCAGTACTTC. It codes for CATSDSTSTGTQYF.

This clone was picked up one time. This chain connects TRBV11-2 to TRBJ2-2; D is perhaps TRBD1 (6 bases). The CDR3 runs 15 residues. Germline lookup yields CDR1 SGHAT and CDR2 FQNNGV. Trimming pared 6 bases from V and 3 bases from J, leaving 14 bases between. DNA of the CDR3: TGTGCCAGCAGGCCCGCAACAGGGTACACCGGGGAGCTGTTTTTT. Protein: CASRPATGYTGELFF.

The chain couples TRBV3-1 (or the pseudogene TRBV3-2) to TRBJ2-6; 7 bases match TRBD1. The CDR3 extends over 19 amino acids. The V segment lost 6 bases and the J segment 1 base; nucleotides outside the gene matches: 15. Germline V CDR1 and CDR2: LGHDT, YNNKEL (reference sequence). The chain's CDR3 is CASRQKGYQQGSGANVLTF. As DNA, the CDR3 is TGTGCCAGCAGGCAGAAAGGATACCAACAGGGGTCTGGGGCCAACGTCCTGACTTTC.

A few counts support this clone. The V and J genes are TRBV11-2 and TRBJ2-7; weak D call: TRBD2 (5 bases). The germline V and J ends were trimmed by 4 bases and 3 bases, with 13 bases remaining between them. The CDR3 totals 14 residues. Per germline, CDR1 SGHAT and CDR2 FQNNGV. The CDR3 DNA reads as TGTGCCAGCAGCTACGCGGGCCGCTACTACGAGCAGTACTTC. Amino acid sequence: CASSYAGRYYEQYF.

This chain joins TRBV19 and TRBJ2-5, with 8 bases identical to TRBD1. The CDR3 spans 14 residues. Germline CDR1 is LNHDA and CDR2 is SQIVND (reference sequence). V shed 4 bases, J shed 1 base, and the junction held 2 bases outside the gene matches. In DNA, the CDR3 is TGTGCCAGTAGTAGAGGACAGGGCCAAGAGACCCAGTACTTC. It codes for CASSRGQGQETQYF.

V and J are TRBV7-9 and TRBJ1-2, with 7 bases matching TRBD1. The V segment lost 5 bases and the J segment 6 bases; nucleotides outside the gene matches: 12. CDR3 size: 15 residues. Per germline, CDR1 SEHNR and CDR2 FQNEAQ (reference sequence). The CDR3 sequence: CASSATQQGLNGYTF. CDR3 in DNA: TGTGCCAGCAGCGCAACGCAACAGGGGCTGAATGGCTACACCTTC.

The rearrangement uses TRBV13 and TRBJ1-4; 9 nucleotides align to TRBD1. Trimming cost V 0 bases and J 5 bases; bases outside gene matches: 1. Germline values: CDR1 PRHDT, CDR2 FYEKMQ (reference sequence). CDR3 length equals 15 residues. CDR3 bases: TGTGCCAGCAGCTTAGGTGGACAGGGGAATGAAAAACTGTTTTTT. It specifies CASSLGGQGNEKLFF.

This clone was seen only once. The chain carries TRBV6-5 and TRBJ1-1, with 9 bases lining up with TRBD1. The germline V gene has CDR1 MNHEY and CDR2 SVGAGI. The V and J ends lost 6 bases and 4 bases, in that order; junction bases with no gene match: 6. This CDR3 region has 14 residues. The CDR3 here is CASSTQGAGTEAFF. The CDR3, as DNA: TGTGCCAGCAGCACACAGGGGGCCGGCACTGAAGCTTTCTTT.

This rearrangement joins TRBV25-1 to TRBJ1-2; no definite D call. V lost 3 bases and J lost 4, with 9 bases in between. The CDR3 sequence is 13 residues long. Germline lookup yields CDR1 MGHDK and CDR2 SYGVNS. In DNA form, the CDR3 reads TGTGCCAGCAGTGATTACAGTTTCTATGGCTACACCTTC. Protein sequence: CASSDYSFYGYTF.

The gene calls are TRBV18 and TRBJ1-2, with unresolved D. Germline CDR1 is KGHSH and CDR2 is LQKENI. Trimming shortened V by 3 bases and J by 6 bases, and 8 bases separated the two germline ends. The length of the CDR3 is 12 residues. This CDR3 is CASSPREDGYTF. CDR3 DNA sequence: TGTGCCAGCTCACCTCGGGAGGATGGCTACACCTTC.

This sequence joins TRBV5-1 and TRBJ1-1, with D perhaps matching TRBD1 (6 bases). Trimming cost V 4 bases and J 0 bases, with 10 bases left between them. The germline V gene encodes CDR1 SGHRS and CDR2 YFSETQ. This CDR3 contains 14 residues. DNA for the CDR3: TGCGCCAGCAGCGGGGGACATTTGAACACTGAAGCTTTCTTT. Protein sequence: CASSGGHLNTEAFF.